Listed below are T cell receptor beta chains from one sample, sequenced in a study of technical replicates of blood from several donors. Measured with immunoSEQ multiplex PCR; TCRdb has only the in-frame clones, and not every one. The table includes around 83,000 clones, 90% to 95% detected once. Sequenced material: T cells isolated from PBMCs. The origin of the receptors is a human donor in good health. CDR3s include the opening cysteine and the closing phenylalanine or tryptophan. D genes are given only for firm matches. Clone size is stated in some rows and not others, as once, few, many or a class when expanded.

d_gene: .
abundance: .
j_gene: TRBJ2-2
v_gene: TRBV6-5
CDR3nt: TGTGCCAGCAGGAACGGCGGTTCCACCGGGGAGCTGTTTTTT
CDR3aa: CASRNGGSTGELFF

d_gene: .
abundance: .
j_gene: TRBJ1-6
v_gene: TRBV27
CDR3nt: TGTGCCAGCAGTCCATCGACTAACTCGGGTTCACCCCTCCACTTT
CDR3aa: CASSPSTNSGSPLHF

d_gene: .
abundance: .
j_gene: TRBJ2-5
v_gene: TRBV7-9
CDR3nt: TGTGCCAGCAGCTTATACACGGGAGTGGGCGAGACCCAGTACTTC
CDR3aa: CASSLYTGVGETQYF

d_gene: .
abundance: few
j_gene: TRBJ1-2
v_gene: TRBV7-6
CDR3nt: TGTGCCAGCAGCGCGCCGCGGGGCGGCTACACCTTC
CDR3aa: CASSAPRGGYTF

d_gene: TRBD1
abundance: .
j_gene: TRBJ2-1
v_gene: TRBV28
CDR3nt: TGTGCCAGCAGCTACGGACAGGGGTTCGCCGGGAGTCAGTTCTTC
CDR3aa: CASSYGQGFAGSQFF

d_gene: .
abundance: .
j_gene: TRBJ2-2
v_gene: TRBV5-1
CDR3nt: TGCGCCAGCACCCTACAGGGCACCGGGGAGCTGTTTTTT
CDR3aa: CASTLQGTGELFF

d_gene: TRBD1
abundance: few
j_gene: TRBJ1-2
v_gene: TRBV30
CDR3nt: TGTGCCTGGAGTGTTCCTCACAGGGGAGGCTATGGCTACACCTTC
CDR3aa: CAWSVPHRGGYGYTF

d_gene: TRBD2
abundance: .
j_gene: TRBJ2-1
v_gene: TRBV7-6
CDR3nt: TGTGCCAGCAGCTTAGGGCGGGGGGGAAATGAGCAGTTCTTC
CDR3aa: CASSLGRGGNEQFF

d_gene: .
abundance: .
j_gene: TRBJ2-4
v_gene: TRBV6-1
CDR3nt: TGTGCCAGCAGTGAACGGGGCAGGGACATAACCGGTTCCAAAAACATTCAGTACTTC
CDR3aa: CASSERGRDITGSKNIQYF

d_gene: TRBD1
abundance: .
j_gene: TRBJ2-1
v_gene: TRBV6-1
CDR3nt: TGTGCCAGCAGTGAACCGGGACAGGGGTTCATTGAGCAGTTCTTC
CDR3aa: CASSEPGQGFIEQFF